What follows describes a single T cell receptor (beta chain). This specimen belongs to a study of T-cell reconstitution after alpha-beta-depleted transplantation in children. The V gene lost 10 bases and the J gene lost 2 bases, with 15 bases spanning the gap. CDR3 length: 14 residues. The library targeted TCRbeta and was prepared with unique molecular identifiers. TCRdb ran MiXCR on the PCR reads and lists one entry per CDR3 protein. The sample includes more than 450,000 distinct CDR3 sequences, 15% to 20% of them seen just once. This clonotype was sampled from a human donor who donated a stem cell graft to a child with acute lymphoblastic leukemia. Sequenced material: PBMCs from the stem cell graft donor, taken from the stem cell graft. The gene calls are TRBV12-3 or TRBV12-4 and TRBJ2-1; possibly TRBD2 for D (6 bases). The CDR3 region has the DNA TGTGCCATAAGCAGCGGGTCCACCTACAATGAGCAGTTCTTC. This encodes CAISSGSTYNEQFF.